Shown below are 8 T cell receptor beta chains from a single sample sequenced in a study of cytomegalovirus exposure and HLA in healthy donors. With 60 Vbeta and 13 Jbeta primers, the PCR was carried out. Only in-frame clones appear in the TCRdb table, and some are missing; sequencing was by immunoSEQ multiplex PCR. The table has 150,000 to 200,000 clones, around 80% seen once; the top ten hold around 2%. The sequenced sample consisted of PBMCs. The receptors shown here come from a woman in her late teens or twenties in good health and CMV-seropositive.

This sequence joins TRBV5-3 and TRBJ1-1; no firm D call. TRBV5-3 is reported as an ORF; its role is uncertain. The CDR3 consists of 11 residues. Trimming pared 4 bases from V and 3 bases from J, leaving 4 bases between. This CDR3 reads CARSGHTEAFF. CDR3 nucleotides: TGTGCCAGAAGCGGGCACACTGAAGCTTTCTTT.

The chain carries TRBV30 and TRBJ2-3; 9 bases fit TRBD2. The germline V gene has CDR1 GTSNPN and CDR2 SVGIG (reference sequence). The V and J ends lost 6 bases and 2 bases, in that order; junction bases with no gene match: 9. This CDR3 is built from 15 residues. CDR3 coding DNA: TGTGCCTGCGAAGCGGGGGGAGCTATCACAGATACGCAGTATTTT. This translates into CACEAGGAITDTQYF.

The V and J genes are TRBV27 and TRBJ1-1, with a tentative D call TRBD1 (6 bases). There are 18 residues in the CDR3. From germline, CDR1 is MNHEY and CDR2 SMNVEV (reference sequence). V lost 9 bases and J lost 0, with 26 bases in between. The CDR3 sequence is CASRPFFRAGAMNTEAFF. CDR3 nucleotide sequence: TGTGCCAGTCGACCGTTTTTCAGAGCAGGGGCAATGAACACTGAAGCTTTCTTT.

The CDR3 nucleotides read TGTGCCAGCAGCAGGGGGAAAAACGGCGAGCAGTACTTC. Translating gives CASSRGKNGEQYF. The chain has TRBV25-1 and TRBJ2-7, with 7 bases lining up with TRBD1. Unmatched junction bases numbered 8, after V lost 6 bases and J lost 6 bases. There are 13 residues in the CDR3. From germline, CDR1 is MGHDK and CDR2 SYGVNS.

This clone was counted a single time. The J gene is TRBJ2-5, the V gene TRBV5-1; 8 bases are a match to TRBD1. The V segment lost 10 bases and the J segment 5 bases; nucleotides outside the gene matches: 13. CDR3 length equals 14 residues. The germline V gene encodes CDR1 SGHRS and CDR2 YFSETQ. CDR3 region: CAGKEDREVETQYF. The CDR3 bases are TGCGCCGGCAAAGAGGACAGGGAGGTGGAGACCCAGTACTTC.

This clone was detected a few times. The chain recombines TRBV6-4 with TRBJ2-5; 10 positions match TRBD2. Trimming cost V 0 bases and J 4 bases; bases outside gene matches: 8. The CDR3 has 17 residues. Germline V CDR1 and CDR2: MRHNA, SNTAGT. CDR3 region: CASSDSLGLALRETQYF. The CDR3 DNA sequence: TGTGCCAGCAGTGACTCGTTGGGACTAGCGTTGCGAGAGACCCAGTACTTC.

The CDR3 loop is CASGSQGAGYTF. The DNA for the CDR3 is TGTGCCAGCGGGTCACAGGGGGCTGGCTACACCTTC. This chain connects TRBV2 to TRBJ1-2, with 9 bases fitting TRBD1. The CDR3 extends over 12 amino acids. V lost 8 bases, J lost 7 bases, and 5 bases stayed unmatched. Per germline, CDR1 SNHLY and CDR2 FYNNEI.

The chain employs TRBV7-2 and TRBJ1-6, with D possibly being TRBD1 (5 bases). Germline-derived CDR1 and CDR2 are SGHTA and FQGNSA. The CDR3 is made up of 14 amino acids. The germline V and J ends were trimmed by 6 bases and 7 bases, with 13 bases remaining between them. The CDR3, as DNA: TGTGCCAGCAGAGACACGGGACTCAATTCACCCCTCCACTTT. Protein sequence: CASRDTGLNSPLHF.